The present T cell receptor beta chain was sequenced within a study of T cells in Graves' hyperthyroidism and ophthalmopathy. The CDR3 is made up of 16 amino acids. The ends were cut back, 0 bases at V and 4 bases at J, with 16 bases in the middle. CDR1 is SGDLS and CDR2 is YYNGEE in the germline V gene. Around 10 ml fresh peripheral blood yielded the PBMCs. The source material, RNA transcripts, was used to amplify TCR beta CDR3 regions. The HTBI primer set served for first-round RT-PCR of the TCR CDR3. TCRdb recomputed calls from the multiplex PCR reads with MiXCR, one row per CDR3 protein. The sample consists of hundreds of thousands of distinct CDR3 sequences, 15% to 20% of them appearing once.

This TCR derives from a woman in her twenties or thirties with Graves' hyperthyroidism. J is TRBJ1-1 and V is TRBV9, with D perhaps TRBD1 (6 bases). Sequencing was done on a sample of blood. CDR3 amino acids: CASSVEGTGAGTEAFF. The CDR3 nucleotides read TGTGCCAGCAGCGTAGAGGGGACGGGGGCGGGCACTGAAGCTTTCTTT.